The T cell receptor beta chain under discussion was sequenced for a study of shared clonotypes between healthy human individuals. Those who donated, Caucasian adults without exception, all lived in Nashville, Tennessee. Genomic DNA from unsorted samples was obtained from 83 million or so PBMCs (per sample). Trimming removed 5 bases from V and 11 bases from J, with 24 bases in between. Germline-derived CDR1 and CDR2 are GTSNPN and SVGIG (reference sequence). CDR3 size: 14 residues. Original processing methods: ImmunoSEQ sequences covered only the junction and lacked quality scores; filtering therefore differed. Assay used: immunoSEQ multiplex PCR; TCRdb lists only in-frame clones, some missing. The V and J calls and the clone size are those of that table, but D and trimming were determined from the DNA. This sample has around 500,000 clones, with about 79% found just once. Note on this clone: Other DNA sequences in this sample translate to the same CDR3.

The chain recombines TRBV30 with TRBJ2-5; no clear D. The TCR originated in a woman aged 40 to 50 in good health. Some clones in this sample may be carry-over from other donors' samples. The sample was PBMCs. CDR3 nucleotides: TGTGCCTGGTCCCCGAGGACGCCTACCTACGAACAGTACTTC. Encoded protein: CAWSPRTPTYEQYF.